The T cell receptor (beta chain) described here comes from a study of lymphopenia after photon versus proton radiotherapy. This clone was picked up one time. V shed 2 bases and J 4 bases; nucleotides not matched to a gene: 8. The CDR3 is 15 amino acids. CDR1 SGDLS and CDR2 YYNGEE come from the germline V gene. The repertoire was sequenced with immunoSEQ multiplex PCR; TCRdb's copy has only in-frame clones and lacks some. The sample gives some 30,000 clones, roughly 90% of which show up once; approximately 7.3% is in the top ten. This clonotype was obtained from a woman between 45 and 60 years old with pancreatic cancer. The sequences come from peripheral blood, collected from a patient treated with photon-based radiotherapy. The chain recombines TRBV9 with TRBJ2-5; 7 nucleotides align to TRBD2. CDR3 sequence reads: CASSVLGGGRETQYF. In DNA form, the CDR3 reads TGTGCCAGCAGCGTCCTGGGGGGAGGGAGAGAGACCCAGTACTTC.